This section outlines one TCR beta chain sequence together with its context. This clonotype was counted ten times or more. It lacks a known antigen. Base qualities are not recorded, but no much larger clone differs from it by a single base. After removal of 4 bases from V and 0 bases from J, the junction retains 3 bases not matched to a gene. Reading from cysteine to phenylalanine, the CDR3 counts 14 amino acids. Solely the CDR3 DNA is kept, with 42 bases framed from the first base. Looking up the germline V gene yields CDR1 WSHSY and CDR2 SAAADI. Libraries were constructed by 5' RACE. TCRdb lists the instrument as Illumina HiSeq 2500. A second PCR of about 6 to 11 cycles was run with a J-beta primer mix and a sample-barcoded 5' primer. A template-switch 5' adaptor carrying 12 random nucleotides introduced a unique molecular identifier onto each TCR beta cDNA molecule. Each sample yielded at least 3 million CDR3-containing paired-end reads. First-strand cDNA synthesis was performed from all RNA using the Mint cDNA synthesis kit, with priming by a TRBC-specific oligonucleotide. Following uracil-DNA glycosylase treatment, all cDNA underwent a first 18-cycle PCR with the universal primers M1SS and BC2_uni_R. Per the source publication's procedure: Each sample was normalized by randomly selecting 1 million high-quality reads, each carrying a distinct molecular identifier. Instead of being binned into consensus sequences, reads that shared molecular identifiers were thrown out. MiTCR, set to a Q25 quality threshold and the strictest error-elimination algorithm, was used for CDR3 identification, clonotype clustering and error correction. Lower-bound total TCR beta diversity was estimated with a nonparametric unseen species model using Euler transformation. In TCRdb, the public reads were trimmed at Q25 with fastp and aligned with MiXCR, with productive beta chains retained. Identical CDR3 proteins give one entry, which carries the most common genes and DNA. In this record, the V and J calls reflect TCRdb's handling and not the investigators' own analysis. For this sample there are about 1.7 million distinct CDR3 sequences; approximately 28% appear just once. 7.7% of the sample is in the top ten clones.

The source of the sample is a study of blood T cells in healthy people across ages (dated by TCRdb to about 2015). With respect to the entire study: In model experiments, roughly one uniquely barcoded TCR beta cDNA molecule per two T cells was captured by template switching. The study measured age-related changes in TCR beta repertoire diversity using deep sequencing normalized with unique cDNA molecular identifiers. Two additional independent replicas of 1 million unique cDNA reads from the same blood draw were analyzed for two donors (one aged 18 to 30 and one aged 80 or older). To avoid experimental bias, donors of different ages were randomly spread across the sequencing lanes. Donors were grouped into four age groups: young (average roughly 15 years), middle-aged (roughly 37), aged (62) and long-lived (82).

The research as a whole found: Estimates of total diversity based on one million sequenced T cells were regarded as lower bounds and as underestimates. Because profiling used bulk unsorted PBMCs, naive and antigen-experienced compartments could not be compared conclusively. Because donor CMV infection status was unknown, age-related changes in expanded clonotypes were potentially confounded. As age increased, observed TCR beta diversity per million T cells dropped in a roughly linear way, and a significant reduction was already evident by age 40. There was a strong correlation between observed TCR beta diversity and the percentage of naive T cells measured by flow cytometry. Compared with the aged group, the long-lived group had more naive CD4+ T cells, fewer expanded clones and increased TCR diversity, suggesting age selection.

The donors were roughly 40 Caucasian individuals from Russia, aged roughly 6 to 100 years, who were systemically healthy. About 10 milliliters of peripheral blood were drawn from each donor into EDTA-treated Vacutainer tubes. Ficoll-Paque density-gradient centrifugation was used to isolate PBMCs, with at least 6 million per sample. Total RNA, at least 6 micrograms per sample, was extracted from PBMCs with Trizol reagent. For every donor, an aliquot of PBMCs went through flow cytometry to measure the percentages of naive CD45RAhigh/CD27high T cells. The source is a young woman in good health. Sample: blood. The chain is made from TRBV10-2 and TRBJ2-7; 7 nucleotides in the junction match TRBD2. This receptor has the CDR3 CASSGASGSYEQYF. The DNA is TGCGCCAGCAGTGGGGCTAGCGGCTCCTACGAGCAGTACTTC.